The 2 T cell receptor beta chains below were found in one sample sequenced in a study of CD8+ T cells in alopecia areata. RNA was extracted and reverse transcribed into cDNA as the sequencing template. Method: immunoSEQ multiplex PCR; TCRdb's copy keeps in-frame clones and lacks some. The data show approximately 120,000 clones, approximately 57% seen once. Stated treatment: oral pan-JAK inhibitor, 5-10 mg twice daily. This sample comprised CD4+ T cells sorted from blood, obtained at week 4, from a patient treated with tofacitinib. The receptors come from a human donor with alopecia areata.

The rearrangement joins TRBV29-1 to TRBJ1-5; no reliable D call. Germline V gene lookup returns CDR1 SQVTM and CDR2 ANQGSEA. The CDR3 is 15 amino acids. V gave up 1 base and J gave up 2 bases, with 12 bases separating them. CDR3 DNA sequence: TGCAGCGTTGAAGTGTCGGGTGAGGGCAATCAGCCCCAGCATTTT. Its translation: CSVEVSGEGNQPQHF.

This clone appeared a few times. The rearrangement uses TRBV30 and TRBJ2-7; TRBD2 matches at 14 bases. The V gene's germline CDR1 is GTSNPN and CDR2 SVGIG (reference sequence). Trimming took 4 bases from V and 3 from J; bases not matched to a gene: 5. The length of the CDR3 is 15 residues. CDR3 sequence (DNA): TGTGCCTGGACCGGGACTAGCGGGAGCTTCTACGAGCAGTACTTC. It specifies CAWTGTSGSFYEQYF. Complete variable domain (other parts from reference TRBV30 and TRBJ2-7): SQTIHQWPATLVQPVGSPLSLECTVEGTSNPNLYWYRQAAGRGLQLLFYSVGIGQISSEVPQNLSASRPQDRQFILSSKKLLLSDSGFYLCAWTGTSGSFYEQYFGPGTRLTVT.